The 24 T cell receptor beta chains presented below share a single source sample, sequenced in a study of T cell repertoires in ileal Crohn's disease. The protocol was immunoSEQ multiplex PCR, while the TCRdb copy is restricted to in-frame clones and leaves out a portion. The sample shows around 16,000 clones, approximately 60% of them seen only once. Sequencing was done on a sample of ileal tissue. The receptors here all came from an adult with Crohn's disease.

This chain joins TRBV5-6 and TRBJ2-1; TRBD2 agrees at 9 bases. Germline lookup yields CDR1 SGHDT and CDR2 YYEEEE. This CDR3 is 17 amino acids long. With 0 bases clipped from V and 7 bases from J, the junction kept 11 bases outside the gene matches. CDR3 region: CASSLGLAAMMGNEQFF. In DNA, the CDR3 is TGTGCCAGCAGCTTGGGACTAGCGGCAATGATGGGGAATGAGCAGTTCTTC. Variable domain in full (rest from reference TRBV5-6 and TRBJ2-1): DAGVTQSPTHLIKTRGQQVTLRCSPKSGHDTVSWYQQALGQGPQFIFQYYEEEERQRGNFPDRFSGHQFPNYSSELNVNALLLGDSALYLCASSLGLAAMMGNEQFFGPGTRLTVL.

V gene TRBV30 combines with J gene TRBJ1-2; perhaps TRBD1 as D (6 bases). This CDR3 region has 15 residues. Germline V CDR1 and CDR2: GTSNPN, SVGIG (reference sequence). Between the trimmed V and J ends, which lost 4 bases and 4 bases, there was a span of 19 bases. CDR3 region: CAWIPRNRDLYGYTF. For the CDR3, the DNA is TGTGCCTGGATCCCAAGAAACAGGGACCTCTATGGCTACACCTTC.

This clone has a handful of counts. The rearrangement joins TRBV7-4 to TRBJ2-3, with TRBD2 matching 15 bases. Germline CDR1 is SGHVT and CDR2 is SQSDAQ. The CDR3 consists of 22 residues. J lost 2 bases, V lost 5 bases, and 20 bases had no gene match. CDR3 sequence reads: CASSPQSPGLAGGQHFTDTQYF. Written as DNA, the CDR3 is TGTGCCAGCAGCCCCCAGTCCCCGGGACTAGCGGGAGGCCAACACTTCACAGATACGCAGTATTTT.

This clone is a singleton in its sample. CDR3 region: CASSRTGPNEKLFF. CDR3 sequence (DNA): TGTGCCAGCAGCCGGACAGGACCTAATGAAAAACTGTTTTTT. The J gene is TRBJ1-4, the V gene TRBV7-2; 7 nucleotides agree with TRBD1. Germline CDR1 is SGHTA and CDR2 is FQGNSA. This CDR3 is 14 amino acids long. J was trimmed by 3 bases and V by 5 bases; bases with no gene match: 3.

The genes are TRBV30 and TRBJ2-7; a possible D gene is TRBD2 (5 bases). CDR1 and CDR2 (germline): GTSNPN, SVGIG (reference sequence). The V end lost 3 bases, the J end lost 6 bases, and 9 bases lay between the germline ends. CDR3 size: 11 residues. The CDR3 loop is CAWSSAGEQYF. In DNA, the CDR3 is TGTGCCTGGAGCAGTGCGGGCGAGCAGTACTTC.

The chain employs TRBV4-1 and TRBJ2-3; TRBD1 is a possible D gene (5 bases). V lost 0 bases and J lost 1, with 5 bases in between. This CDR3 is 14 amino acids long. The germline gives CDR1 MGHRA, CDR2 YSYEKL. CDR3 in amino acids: CASSQEGGTDTQYF. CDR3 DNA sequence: TGCGCCAGCAGCCAAGAAGGGGGCACAGATACGCAGTATTTT.

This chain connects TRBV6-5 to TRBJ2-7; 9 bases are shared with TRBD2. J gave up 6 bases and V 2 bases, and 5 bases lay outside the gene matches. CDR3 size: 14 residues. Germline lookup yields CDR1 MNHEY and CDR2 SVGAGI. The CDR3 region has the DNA TGTGCCAGCAGTTACGCGGGAGGGCCCTCCGAGCAGTACTTC. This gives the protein CASSYAGGPSEQYF.

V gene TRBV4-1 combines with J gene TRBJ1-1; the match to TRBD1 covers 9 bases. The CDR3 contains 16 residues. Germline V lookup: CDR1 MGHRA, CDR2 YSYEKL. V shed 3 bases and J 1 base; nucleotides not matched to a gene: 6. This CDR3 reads CASSHAQGAGNTEAFF. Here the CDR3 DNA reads TGCGCCAGCAGCCATGCACAGGGGGCGGGGAACACTGAAGCTTTCTTT.

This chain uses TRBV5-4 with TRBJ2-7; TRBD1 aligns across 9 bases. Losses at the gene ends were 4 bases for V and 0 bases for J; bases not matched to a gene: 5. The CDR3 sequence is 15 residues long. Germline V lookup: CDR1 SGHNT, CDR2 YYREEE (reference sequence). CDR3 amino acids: CASSPGQGSSYEQYF. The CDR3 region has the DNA TGTGCCAGCAGCCCGGGACAGGGATCCTCCTACGAGCAGTACTTC.

The DNA of the CDR3 is TGTGCCAGCAGCCGCGCGGTTTGGACAGGGGGCCCGGGGGGCTACACCTTC. This translates into CASSRAVWTGGPGGYTF. This sequence joins TRBV5-6 and TRBJ1-2, with 11 bases fitting TRBD1. Germline trimming cut 4 bases from V and 8 bases from J; bases unmatched to any gene: 16. Looked up from germline, CDR1 is SGHDT and CDR2 is YYEEEE. This CDR3 has 17 amino acids. Looking up the rest from reference TRBV5-6 and TRBJ1-2 gives the full variable domain: DAGVTQSPTHLIKTRGQQVTLRCSPKSGHDTVSWYQQALGQGPQFIFQYYEEEERQRGNFPDRFSGHQFPNYSSELNVNALLLGDSALYLCASSRAVWTGGPGGYTFGSGTRLTVV.

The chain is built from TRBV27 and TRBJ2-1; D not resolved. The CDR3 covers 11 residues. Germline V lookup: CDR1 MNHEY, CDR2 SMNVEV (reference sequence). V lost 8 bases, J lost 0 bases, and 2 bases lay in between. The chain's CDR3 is CASRSYNEQFF. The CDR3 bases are TGTGCCAGCCGCTCCTACAATGAGCAGTTCTTC.

This CDR3 reads CASSLGRYQPQHF. CDR3 sequence (DNA): TGTGCCAGCAGTTTAGGTCGGTATCAGCCCCAGCATTTT. This chain connects TRBV28 to TRBJ1-5, with D uncertain. The CDR3 extends over 13 amino acids. The germline CDR1 and CDR2 sequences are MDHEN and SYDVKM. The germline V and J ends were trimmed by 2 bases and 5 bases, with 7 bases remaining between them.

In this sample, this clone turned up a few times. The CDR3 protein is CASSQGLAGTHIGYTF. DNA for the CDR3: TGCGCCAGCAGCCAAGGTCTAGCCGGGACACACATAGGCTACACCTTC. The chain joins TRBV4-1 to TRBJ1-2, with D perhaps TRBD1 (6 bases). The CDR3 is made up of 16 amino acids. V lost 1 base, J lost 8 bases, and 20 bases lay in between. CDR1 MGHRA and CDR2 YSYEKL come from the germline V gene.

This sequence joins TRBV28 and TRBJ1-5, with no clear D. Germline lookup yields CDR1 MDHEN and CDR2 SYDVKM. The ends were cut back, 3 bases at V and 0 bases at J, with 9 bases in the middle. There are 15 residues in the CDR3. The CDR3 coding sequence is TGTGCCAGCAGTTTTGCAGGTTATAGCAATCAGCCCCAGCATTTT. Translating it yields CASSFAGYSNQPQHF.

The CDR3 DNA reads TGTGCCAGCAGTTCCCCGGGGTACGAGCAGTACTTC. This translates into CASSSPGYEQYF. The V gene is TRBV28, the J gene TRBJ2-7; possible D gene TRBD2, 5 bases. Trimming pared 4 bases from V and 4 bases from J, leaving 8 bases between. Looked up from germline, CDR1 is MDHEN and CDR2 is SYDVKM. CDR3 length: 12 amino acids.

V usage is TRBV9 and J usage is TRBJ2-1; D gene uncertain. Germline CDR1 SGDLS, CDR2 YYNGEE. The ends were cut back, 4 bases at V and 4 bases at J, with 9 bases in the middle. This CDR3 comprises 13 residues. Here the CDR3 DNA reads TGTGCCAGCAGCCCCCACCGGTACAATGAGCAGTTCTTC. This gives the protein CASSPHRYNEQFF.

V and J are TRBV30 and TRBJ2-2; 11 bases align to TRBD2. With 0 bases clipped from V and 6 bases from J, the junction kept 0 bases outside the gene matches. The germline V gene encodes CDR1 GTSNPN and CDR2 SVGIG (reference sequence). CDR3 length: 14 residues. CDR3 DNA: TGTGCCTGGAGTGTACTAGCGGGAGCCGGGGAGCTGTTTTTT. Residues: CAWSVLAGAGELFF.

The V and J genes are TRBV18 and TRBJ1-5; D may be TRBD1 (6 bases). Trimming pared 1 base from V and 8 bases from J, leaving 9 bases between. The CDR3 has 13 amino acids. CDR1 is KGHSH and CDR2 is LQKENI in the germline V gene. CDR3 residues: CASSPQGEEPQHF. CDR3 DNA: TGTGCCAGCTCACCACAGGGGGAAGAGCCCCAGCATTTT.

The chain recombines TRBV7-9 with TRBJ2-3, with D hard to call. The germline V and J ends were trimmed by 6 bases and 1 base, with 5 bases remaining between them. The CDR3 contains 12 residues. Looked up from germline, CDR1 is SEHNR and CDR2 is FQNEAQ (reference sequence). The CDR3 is CASSPGTDTQYF. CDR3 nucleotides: TGTGCCAGCAGTCCGGGCACAGATACGCAGTATTTT.

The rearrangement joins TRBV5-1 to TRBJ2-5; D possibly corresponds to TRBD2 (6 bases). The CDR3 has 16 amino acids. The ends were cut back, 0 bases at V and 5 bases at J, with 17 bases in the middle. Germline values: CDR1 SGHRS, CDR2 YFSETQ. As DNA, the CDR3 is TGCGCCAGCAGCTTGGTTCGGCAGGGAGGTCCGGAGACCCAGTACTTC. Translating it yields CASSLVRQGGPETQYF.

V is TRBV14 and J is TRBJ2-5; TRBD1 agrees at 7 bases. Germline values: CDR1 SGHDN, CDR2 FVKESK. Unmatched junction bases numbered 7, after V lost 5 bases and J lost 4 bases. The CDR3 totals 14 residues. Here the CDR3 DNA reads TGTGCCAGCAGCTCAGGACAGGTTGGAGAGACCCAGTACTTC. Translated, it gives CASSSGQVGETQYF.

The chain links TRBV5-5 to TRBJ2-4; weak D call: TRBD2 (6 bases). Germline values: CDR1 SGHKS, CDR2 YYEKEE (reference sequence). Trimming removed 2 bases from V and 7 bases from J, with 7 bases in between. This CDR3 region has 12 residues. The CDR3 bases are TGTGCCAGCAGCTTCGGAGGGAACATTCAGTACTTC. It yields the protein CASSFGGNIQYF.

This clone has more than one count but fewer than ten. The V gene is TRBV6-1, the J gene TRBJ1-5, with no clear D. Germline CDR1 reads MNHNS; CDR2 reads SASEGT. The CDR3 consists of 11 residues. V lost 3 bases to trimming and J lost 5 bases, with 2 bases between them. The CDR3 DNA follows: TGTGCCAGCAGTGACGATCAGCCCCAGCATTTT. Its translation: CASSDDQPQHF.

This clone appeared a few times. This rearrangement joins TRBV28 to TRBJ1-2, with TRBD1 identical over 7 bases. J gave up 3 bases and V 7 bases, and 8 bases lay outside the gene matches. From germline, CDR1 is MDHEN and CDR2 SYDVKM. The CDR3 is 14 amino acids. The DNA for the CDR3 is TGTGCCAGCATTCCTAGGGGGCGAGACTATGGCTACACCTTC. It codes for CASIPRGRDYGYTF.